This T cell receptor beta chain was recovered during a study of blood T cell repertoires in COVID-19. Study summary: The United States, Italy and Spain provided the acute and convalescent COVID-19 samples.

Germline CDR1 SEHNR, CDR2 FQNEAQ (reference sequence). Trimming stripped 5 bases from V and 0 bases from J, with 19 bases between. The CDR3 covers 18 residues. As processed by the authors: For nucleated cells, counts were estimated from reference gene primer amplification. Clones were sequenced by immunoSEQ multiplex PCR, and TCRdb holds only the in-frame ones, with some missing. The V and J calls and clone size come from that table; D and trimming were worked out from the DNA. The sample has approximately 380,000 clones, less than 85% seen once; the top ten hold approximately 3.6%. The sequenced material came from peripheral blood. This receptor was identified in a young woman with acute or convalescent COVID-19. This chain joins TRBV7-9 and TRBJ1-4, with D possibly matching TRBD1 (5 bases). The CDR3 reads CASSTWDGDFATNEKLFF. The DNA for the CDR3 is TGTGCCAGCAGCACATGGGACGGGGACTTCGCAACTAATGAAAAACTGTTTTTT.